This T cell receptor (beta chain) originates from a study of vaccination and CD4 T cells after COVID-19. Study context: Post-vaccination specimens were collected at a median of approximately 72 days following dose two (range 14 to 241).

Cultured CD4+ T cells had their DNA profiled by the Oncomine TCR Beta short-read assay. It was from cultured CD4+ T cells that genomic DNA was extracted. TCRdb re-called the PCR reads with MiXCR, one entry per CDR3 protein. The profile covers about 9,000 distinct CDR3 sequences, with 45% to 60% appearing a single time and 7.5% to 8% taken by the ten largest. CDR3 size: 15 residues. In germline, CDR1 is DFQATT, CDR2 SNEGSKA (reference sequence). Losses at the gene ends were 2 bases for V and 5 bases for J; bases not matched to a gene: 7. Treatment reported: approximately 9-day PBMC culture with coronavirus spike peptide pools or control peptides (ViraFEST assay). Fresh replacement IL-2 medium substituted for half the medium on days 3 and 7. On this clonotype itself: No antigen is known for it.

Points from the study as a whole: It was observed that, in convalescent patients, a median about 90% of reactive clones arose only post-vaccination.

The sample was CD4+ T cells from blood, cultured in vitro. This sequence joins TRBV20-1 and TRBJ2-1; the match to TRBD2 covers 9 bases. The TCR originated in a human donor who had recovered from COVID-19. The CDR3 DNA follows: TGCAGTGCTAGAAAAGCGGCGGGGGGGCACAATGAGCAGTTCTTC. It encodes CSARKAAGGHNEQFF.